The 5 T cell receptor beta chains below all came from one sample that was sequenced in a study of blood T cell repertoires in COVID-19. TCRdb's table, derived via immunoSEQ multiplex PCR, lists solely in-frame clones and lacks some. The data contain 350,000 to 450,000 clones, 87% of them seen just once; the ten biggest clones take up roughly 2%. The source material was peripheral blood. All receptors derive from a woman aged 60-70 years with COVID-19, enrolled during active disease.

The V gene is TRBV3-1 (or the pseudogene TRBV3-2), the J gene TRBJ1-1; a weak D match, TRBD1 (5 bases). Germline-derived CDR1 and CDR2 are LGHDT and YNNKEL (reference sequence). This CDR3 has 13 residues. V shed 4 bases and J shed 5 bases, with 11 bases lying between them. CDR3: CASSPQEGTEAFF. CDR3 DNA sequence: TGTGCCAGCAGCCCCCAGGAGGGGACTGAAGCTTTCTTT.

This clone was observed a few times. This chain connects TRBV2 to TRBJ1-1, with D hard to call. V was cut by 5 bases and J by 1 base, with 14 bases left in between. CDR3 length: 15 residues. CDR1 and CDR2 from the germline V gene are SNHLY and FYNNEI. The CDR3 region has the DNA TGTGCCAGCAGTCCGAATCGGGTGTGGAACACTGAAGCTTTCTTT. Its translation is CASSPNRVWNTEAFF.

About this clone itself: This sample also contains other DNA sequences that code for the same CDR3. The CDR3 sequence: CASSQSDRNTEAFF. The CDR3 DNA is TGTGCCAGCAGCCAATCTGATAGGAACACTGAAGCTTTCTTT. The chain carries TRBV3-1 (or the pseudogene TRBV3-2) and TRBJ1-1; D gene uncertain. Per germline, CDR1 LGHDT and CDR2 YNNKEL (reference sequence). The CDR3 runs to 14 residues. Trimming removed 2 bases from V and 1 base from J, with 8 bases in between.

The chain carries TRBV7-3 and TRBJ2-3; D gene uncertain. Trimming cost V 5 bases and J 1 base, with 10 bases left between them. Per germline, CDR1 SGHTA and CDR2 FQGTGA. The CDR3 spans 14 residues. For the CDR3, the DNA is TGTGCCAGCAGCCAGTCATATGGCACAGATACGCAGTATTTT. Translating gives CASSQSYGTDTQYF.

This clone turned up a few times. V is TRBV13 and J is TRBJ2-2; TRBD2 matches 8 bases. CDR1 PRHDT and CDR2 FYEKMQ come from the germline V gene (reference sequence). The ends lost 4 bases at V and 9 bases at J; junction bases unmatched: 7. The CDR3 totals 14 residues. The CDR3 bases are TGTGCCAGCAGCTCGCCGGGACTAGAGCGGGAGCTGTTTTTT. It is translated as CASSSPGLERELFF. Filled out from reference TRBV13 and TRBJ2-2, the complete variable domain reads AAGVIQSPRHLIKEKRETATLKCYPIPRHDTVYWYQQGPGQDPQFLISFYEKMQSDKGSIPDRFSAQQFSDYHSELNMSSLELGDSALYFCASSSPGLERELFFGEGSRLTVL.